This T cell receptor (beta chain) originates from a study of shared clonotypes between healthy human individuals. The count of this clone is one. The antigen remains unidentified. The CDR3 has 15 amino acids. Germline loops: CDR1 MGHRA, CDR2 YSYEKL. V lost 3 bases and J lost 6, with 15 bases in between. General observations from the study: Clonotype sharing levels among donors were expected to vary with sequencing depth. The small donor group covered limited genetic and exposure diversity.

The assay ran at deep level. Repertoires were generated with immunoSEQ multiplex PCR, while TCRdb's copy carries only in-frame clones and drops some. This sample has about 2.4 million clones; 80% to 95% occur once, and the top ten carry around 0.37%. The chain carries TRBV4-1 and TRBJ1-5; possibly TRBD1 for D (5 bases). The origin of this receptor is a young man in good health. Some clones in this sample may be carry-over from other donors' samples. The sample consisted of naive CD4+ T cells from PBMCs. The subset denotes: CD45RA+ positively selected. CDR3 sequence (DNA): TGCGCCAGCAGCCAGGGGGGACCCCCACGTCAGCCCCAGCATTTT. It translates to CASSQGGPPRQPQHF.